This T cell receptor beta chain was found in a study of metastatic and nonmetastatic thyroid tumors. On the study more broadly: The authors compared repertoires across blood and tumor or nodule tissue from malignant and benign thyroid patients. Overall study results and limits: Within blood and tumor, benign nodules reportedly had significantly lower TCR beta diversity than malignant thyroid tumors did.

Thyroid surgery was performed in patients who had received no treatment beforehand. Comments on this clone: The antigen is unknown.

This CDR3 is 16 amino acids long. CDR1 and CDR2 from the germline V gene are SGHDN and FVKESK. V lost 4 bases, J lost 1 base, and 14 bases lay in between. As handled by the study authors: Built for papillary thyroid cancer, a distant-metastasis classifier drew on CDR3 differences across clinicopathological groups. MiXCR reprocessed the PCR reads for TCRdb. It is TCRdb's table, rather than the study itself, that gives the V and J calls and clone size. The sample carries 55,000 to 75,000 clones, less than 20% recorded once. The sequenced sample consisted of blood. This receptor was identified in a female donor with papillary thyroid cancer or a benign thyroid nodule (not recorded which). Some clones in this sample may be carry-over from other donors' samples. V and J are TRBV14 and TRBJ2-1; perhaps TRBD2 as D (6 bases). The CDR3 bases are TGTGCCAGCAGCCCGCCGGGACTTCCTTCCTACAATGAGCAGTTCTTC. Translated, it gives CASSPPGLPSYNEQFF.